One and the same sample provided the 2 T cell receptor beta chains below, sequenced in a study of CD8 T cells in Susac syndrome. Reverse transcription of about 0.5 to 1 ug RNA used random hexamers. One entry per CDR3 protein results from TCRdb running MiXCR on the immunoSEQ multiplex PCR reads. The repertoire includes approximately 150,000 distinct CDR3 sequences, over 75% of them detected once, and around 0.51% sits in the top ten. Sequencing was carried out using CD8+ T cells from PBMCs. The source of these receptors is a human donor with multiple sclerosis.

This clonotype came up once. The V call is TRBV28, the J call TRBJ2-1; 8 nucleotides line up with TRBD2. Trimming took 7 bases from V and 5 from J; bases not matched to a gene: 10. The CDR3 totals 15 residues. Germline CDR1 reads MDHEN; CDR2 reads SYDVKM. CDR3 bases: TGTGCCAGCACCATAGACCGGGGGGGGAACAATGAGCAGTTCTTC. As protein: CASTIDRGGNNEQFF.

This clonotype showed up just once. The chain recombines TRBV28 with TRBJ2-2; D is undetermined. The length of the CDR3 is 14 residues. V was pared by 5 bases and J by 8 bases, with 15 bases between. The germline V gene encodes CDR1 MDHEN and CDR2 SYDVKM. The CDR3 nucleotides read TGTGCCAGCAGTAGAATTAGACTTTTAGGGGAGCTGTTTTTT. Translation: CASSRIRLLGELFF.